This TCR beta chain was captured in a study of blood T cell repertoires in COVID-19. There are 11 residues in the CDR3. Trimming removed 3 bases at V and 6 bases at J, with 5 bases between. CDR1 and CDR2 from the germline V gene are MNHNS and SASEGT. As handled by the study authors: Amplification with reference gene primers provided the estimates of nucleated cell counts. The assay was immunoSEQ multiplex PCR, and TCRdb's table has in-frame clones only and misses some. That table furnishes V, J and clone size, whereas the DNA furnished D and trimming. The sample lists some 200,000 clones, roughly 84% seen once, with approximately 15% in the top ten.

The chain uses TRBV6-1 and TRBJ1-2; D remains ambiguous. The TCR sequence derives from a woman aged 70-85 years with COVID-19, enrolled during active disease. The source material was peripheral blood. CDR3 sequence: CASSDSNGYTF. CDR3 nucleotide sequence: TGTGCCAGCAGTGACAGTAATGGCTACACCTTC.